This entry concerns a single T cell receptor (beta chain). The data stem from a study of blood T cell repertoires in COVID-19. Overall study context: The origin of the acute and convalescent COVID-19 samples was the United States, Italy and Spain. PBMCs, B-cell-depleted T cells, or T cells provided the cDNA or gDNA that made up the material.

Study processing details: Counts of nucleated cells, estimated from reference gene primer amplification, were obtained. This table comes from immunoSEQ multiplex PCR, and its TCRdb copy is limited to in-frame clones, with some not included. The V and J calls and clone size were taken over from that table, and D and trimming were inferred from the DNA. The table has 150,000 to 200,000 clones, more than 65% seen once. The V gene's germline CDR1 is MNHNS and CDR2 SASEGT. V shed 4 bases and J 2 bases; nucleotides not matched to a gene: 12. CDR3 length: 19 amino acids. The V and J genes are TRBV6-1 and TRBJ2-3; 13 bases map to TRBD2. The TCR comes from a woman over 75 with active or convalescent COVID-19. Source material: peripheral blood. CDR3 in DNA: TGTGCCAGCAGTGTACTAGCGGGAGGGCGGTTGGGGAACACAGATACGCAGTATTTT. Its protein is CASSVLAGGRLGNTDTQYF.